These 32 T cell receptor beta chains share one sample of origin, sequenced in a study of control samples from healthy donors and cancer patients. Assay: immunoSEQ multiplex PCR; the TCRdb copy retains only in-frame clones and omits some. Among under 65,000 clones listed, around 85% were seen once. Sequencing input: PBMCs. The receptors come from a woman between 45 and 60 years old with lung cancer.

V is TRBV6-5 and J is TRBJ1-1, with a tentative D call TRBD1 (5 bases). V gave up 8 bases and J gave up 4 bases, with 17 bases separating them. CDR1 is MNHEY and CDR2 is SVGAGI in the germline V gene. This CDR3 has 14 amino acids. Here the CDR3 DNA reads TGTGCCAGCCGTATGGGGGATATAAGCACTGAAGCTTTCTTT. Protein sequence: CASRMGDISTEAFF.

The CDR3 loop reads CSVGGRAGTEAFF. In DNA, the CDR3 is TGCAGCGTTGGGGGCAGGGCAGGTACTGAAGCTTTCTTT. V and J are TRBV29-1 and TRBJ1-1; TRBD1 is a possible D gene (5 bases). This CDR3 region has 13 residues. The germline gives CDR1 SQVTM, CDR2 ANQGSEA. The V and J ends lost 4 bases and 5 bases respectively, with 14 bases between them.

The chain joins TRBV11-3 to TRBJ2-2; D unclear. The CDR3 loop spans 13 amino acids. Looked up from germline, CDR1 is SGHNT and CDR2 is YENEEA. Trimming took off 2 bases at V and 4 bases at J, with 5 bases between the two ends. DNA for the CDR3: TGTGCCAGCAGCTTATCTCGCACCGGGGAGCTGTTTTTT. The encoded protein is CASSLSRTGELFF.

The genes are TRBV7-2 and TRBJ1-1; TRBD1 might be the D (5 bases). The V gene lost 2 bases and the J gene lost 10 bases, with 8 bases spanning the gap. CDR3 length: 11 amino acids. Germline V gene sequence: CDR1 SGHTA, CDR2 FQGNSA. The CDR3 bases are TGTGCCAGCAGCTTATCAGGGATAGCTTTCTTT. Its translation: CASSLSGIAFF.

To note about this clone: The same CDR3 is also encoded by other DNA sequences in this sample. The chain is built from TRBV6-5 and TRBJ1-2; a weak D match, TRBD1 (6 bases). The CDR3 consists of 12 residues. Germline loops: CDR1 MNHEY, CDR2 SVGAGI. Trimming took off 5 bases at V and 5 bases at J, with 9 bases between the two ends. The CDR3 DNA reads TGTGCCAGCAGTAGGGGGTCGTATGGCTACACCTTC. This gives the protein CASSRGSYGYTF.

The CDR3 loop is CAISEGGRVTEAFF. The CDR3, as DNA: TGTGCCATCAGTGAGGGGGGGCGAGTCACTGAAGCTTTCTTT. This chain connects TRBV10-3 to TRBJ1-1; D may be TRBD1 (6 bases). The CDR3 is 14 amino acids. The V gene's germline CDR1 is ENHRY and CDR2 SYGVKD. Trimming cost V 2 bases and J 4 bases, with 11 bases left between them.

The CDR3 DNA is TGTGCCAGCAGCTTAGCGCGAGGAACAGGGCGAGGGTCCTACGAGCAGTACTTC. Its protein product is CASSLARGTGRGSYEQYF. The chain links TRBV7-2 to TRBJ2-7, with D possibly TRBD1 on 6 matching bases. Germline CDR1 reads SGHTA; CDR2 reads FQGNSA. Trimming left V 0 bases short and J 1 base short, with 19 bases between. There are 18 residues in the CDR3.

CDR3 bases: TGCGCCAGCAGCTCAGTAGCGACTAGCGTTGGCTACGAGCAGTACTTC. Residues: CASSSVATSVGYEQYF. The chain uses TRBV4-1 and TRBJ2-7; 8 nucleotides match TRBD2. V lost 5 bases and J lost 3; bases outside the gene matches: 12. CDR1 and CDR2 (germline): MGHRA, YSYEKL. The CDR3 is 16 amino acids.

The chain links TRBV19 to TRBJ2-1; D is undetermined. This CDR3 is 14 amino acids long. In germline, CDR1 is LNHDA, CDR2 SQIVND (reference sequence). Trimming took 2 bases from V and 7 from J, leaving 12 bases between them. In DNA form, the CDR3 reads TGTGCCAGTAGTATAATGGGGTCTAGGAATGAGCAGTTCTTC. This codes for CASSIMGSRNEQFF. Complete variable domain (other parts from reference TRBV19 and TRBJ2-1): DGGITQSPKYLFRKEGQNVTLSCEQNLNHDAMYWYRQDPGQGLRLIYYSQIVNDFQKGDIAEGYSVSREKKESFPLTVTSAQKNPTAFYLCASSIMGSRNEQFFGPGTRLTVL.

The chain recombines TRBV5-6 with TRBJ1-1, with a possible D match to TRBD1 (6 bases). Germline V gene data show CDR1 as SGHDT and CDR2 as YYEEEE. The length of the CDR3 is 18 residues. Trimming cost V 4 bases and J 0 bases, with 22 bases left between them. The CDR3 DNA follows: TGTGCCAGCAGCCCACTCAGGGGCTTAGGAGCTATGAACACTGAAGCTTTCTTT. Translated: CASSPLRGLGAMNTEAFF. Supplemented by reference TRBV5-6 and TRBJ1-1, the full variable domain reads DAGVTQSPTHLIKTRGQQVTLRCSPKSGHDTVSWYQQALGQGPQFIFQYYEEEERQRGNFPDRFSGHQFPNYSSELNVNALLLGDSALYLCASSPLRGLGAMNTEAFFGQGTRLTVV.

The gene calls are TRBV28 and TRBJ1-6, with TRBD1 matching 7 bases. Losses at the gene ends were 6 bases for V and 9 bases for J; bases not matched to a gene: 11. The CDR3 is 15 residues long. The germline V gene has CDR1 MDHEN and CDR2 SYDVKM. The CDR3 spells CASSPLDREGSPLHF. CDR3 coding DNA: TGTGCCAGCAGCCCCCTCGACAGGGAAGGTTCACCCCTCCACTTT. Full variable domain (missing parts from reference TRBV28 and TRBJ1-6): DVKVTQSSRYLVKRTGEKVFLECVQDMDHENMFWYRQDPGLGLRLIYFSYDVKMKEKGDIPEGYSVSREKKERFSLILESASTNQTSMYLCASSPLDREGSPLHFGNGTRLTVT.

The sample holds one count of this clone. This chain connects TRBV25-1 to TRBJ1-1, with a possible D match to TRBD1 (5 bases). The CDR3 contains 15 residues. Germline V CDR1 and CDR2: MGHDK, SYGVNS. Trimming took off 7 bases at V and 1 base at J, with 16 bases between the two ends. CDR3 sequence reads: CASMPRAGRNTEAFF. The CDR3 bases are TGTGCCAGCATGCCCAGGGCGGGCAGGAACACTGAAGCTTTCTTT.

The CDR3 reads CASSLAIGVQETQYF. The CDR3 coding sequence is TGCGCCAGCAGCTTGGCTATCGGGGTCCAAGAGACCCAGTACTTC. The J gene is TRBJ2-5, the V gene TRBV5-1; possible D gene TRBD2, 5 bases. Germline CDR1 reads SGHRS; CDR2 reads YFSETQ. The CDR3 extends over 15 amino acids. Trimming stripped 0 bases from V and 1 base from J, with 10 bases between. The variable domain in full, completed from reference TRBV5-1 and TRBJ2-5, reads KAGVTQTPRYLIKTRGQQVTLSCSPISGHRSVSWYQQTPGQGLQFLFEYFSETQRNKGNFPGRFSGRQFSNSRSEMNVSTLELGDSALYLCASSLAIGVQETQYFGPGTRLLVL.

The genes are TRBV18 and TRBJ2-7; D is possibly TRBD1 or TRBD2 (5 bases each). This CDR3 comprises 15 residues. Deletions cut 3 bases from V and 0 bases from J, with 12 bases between. In germline, CDR1 is KGHSH, CDR2 LQKENI. In DNA, the CDR3 is TGTGCCAGCTCACCTGTCGTGGGGGACTCCTACGAGCAGTACTTC. Its protein is CASSPVVGDSYEQYF.

The chain links TRBV7-2 to TRBJ2-3, with 7 bases fitting TRBD1. The germline gives CDR1 SGHTA, CDR2 FQGNSA. This CDR3 spans 15 amino acids. After removal of 1 base from V and 0 bases from J, the junction contained 1 base not matched to a gene. The CDR3 loop is CASSLGTGSTDTQYF. The CDR3 DNA reads TGTGCCAGCAGCTTAGGGACAGGAAGCACAGATACGCAGTATTTT.

The chain uses TRBV11-3 and TRBJ2-1; D gene ambiguous. This CDR3 is 13 amino acids long. Trimming stripped 3 bases from V and 6 bases from J, with 9 bases between. Germline CDR1 is SGHNT and CDR2 is YENEEA. The CDR3 DNA is TGTGCCAGCAGCTTGAATAGTCTCAATGAGCAGTTCTTC. It specifies CASSLNSLNEQFF.

As regards this clone: This CDR3 is also generated by other DNA sequences in the sample. V usage is TRBV5-1 and J usage is TRBJ1-1; D is uncertain. The CDR3 length is 13 residues. Trimming cost V 0 bases and J 1 base, with 4 bases left between them. In germline, CDR1 is SGHRS, CDR2 YFSETQ. CDR3 loop: CASSLEGNTEAFF. The CDR3 DNA sequence: TGCGCCAGCAGCTTGGAAGGGAACACTGAAGCTTTCTTT.

A few counts support this clone. J is TRBJ2-1 and V is TRBV4-2, with TRBD2 matching 9 bases. Unmatched junction bases numbered 10, after V lost 0 bases and J lost 7 bases. The CDR3 covers 17 residues. CDR1 is LGHNA, CDR2 YNFKEQ, per germline. CDR3 DNA sequence: TGTGCCAGCAGCCAAGAGGGGGCAGGGGCGGGGGGGAATGAGCAGTTCTTC. Protein sequence: CASSQEGAGAGGNEQFF.

The chain links TRBV5-4 to TRBJ1-1; no definite D call. Deletions cut 4 bases from V and 0 bases from J, with 4 bases between. This CDR3 spans 12 amino acids. Per germline, CDR1 SGHNT and CDR2 YYREEE (reference sequence). The CDR3 DNA is TGTGCCAGCAGCGCTATGAACACTGAAGCTTTCTTT. The encoded protein is CASSAMNTEAFF. The variable domain in full, with the rest retrieved from reference TRBV5-4 and TRBJ1-1, is ETGVTQSPTHLIKTRGQQVTLRCSSQSGHNTVSWYQQALGQGPQFIFQYYREEENGRGNFPPRFSGLQFPNYSSELNVNALELDDSALYLCASSAMNTEAFFGQGTRLTVV.

The sample holds one count of this clone. The chain is built from TRBV6-5 and TRBJ2-3; D may correspond to TRBD1 or TRBD2 (5 bases each). Germline V gene sequence: CDR1 MNHEY, CDR2 SVGAGI. The CDR3 extends over 13 amino acids. Trimming pared 2 bases from V and 5 bases from J, leaving 8 bases between. CDR3 loop: CASSYGTGDTQYF. Written as DNA, the CDR3 is TGTGCCAGCAGTTACGGGACCGGAGATACGCAGTATTTT.

The rearrangement links TRBV2 to TRBJ2-5, with 10 bases fitting TRBD1. J lost 5 bases, V lost 8 bases, and 17 bases had no gene match. This CDR3 has 17 residues. Germline-derived CDR1 and CDR2 are SNHLY and FYNNEI. CDR3 region: CASLTRDRGRQGETQYF. Here the CDR3 DNA reads TGTGCCAGCCTAACCCGGGACAGGGGACGCCAGGGGGAGACCCAGTACTTC.

The chain carries TRBV5-4 and TRBJ2-1, with D perhaps matching TRBD1 (6 bases). V shed 4 bases and J shed 8 bases, with 13 bases lying between them. Germline V CDR1 and CDR2: SGHNT, YYREEE (reference sequence). CDR3 length: 13 amino acids. The CDR3 DNA is TGTGCCAGCAGCATTGGCAGGGGTTATGAGCAGTTCTTC. Its protein product is CASSIGRGYEQFF.

The chain uses TRBV11-2 and TRBJ1-6; no reliable D call. CDR3 length: 16 residues. Trimming removed 0 bases from V and 11 bases from J, with 17 bases in between. Germline V lookup: CDR1 SGHAT, CDR2 FQNNGV. The CDR3 DNA reads as TGTGCCAGCAGCTTAGAGACGGGGAGCGGGCGGACACCCCTCCACTTT. Amino acid sequence: CASSLETGSGRTPLHF.

This chain's CDR3 is CAWSGSNTGELFF. CDR3 bases: TGTGCCTGGAGTGGCTCGAACACCGGGGAGCTGTTTTTT. The J gene is TRBJ2-2, the V gene TRBV30; no definite D call. The CDR3 spans 13 residues. V dropped 1 base and J dropped 0 bases, with 3 bases sitting between them. CDR1 is GTSNPN, CDR2 SVGIG, per germline (reference sequence).

The J gene is TRBJ2-2, the V gene TRBV7-9; D may correspond to TRBD1 or TRBD2 (6 bases each). Trimming pared 3 bases from V and 3 bases from J, leaving 11 bases between. There are 15 residues in the CDR3. Germline values: CDR1 SEHNR, CDR2 FQNEAQ (reference sequence). The CDR3 region is CASSFSGDYTGELFF. For the CDR3, the DNA is TGTGCCAGCAGCTTTTCAGGGGACTACACCGGGGAGCTGTTTTTT.

The chain carries TRBV7-2 and TRBJ2-5, with D perhaps TRBD2 (6 bases). Germline lookup yields CDR1 SGHTA and CDR2 FQGNSA. V was trimmed by 6 bases and J by 9 bases, leaving 17 bases between them. This CDR3 region has 13 residues. The DNA for the CDR3 is TGTGCCAGCAGACTCGTTAGAGGGGAGGCCCAGTACTTC. Translated: CASRLVRGEAQYF.

This chain joins TRBV5-1 and TRBJ2-3; possible D gene TRBD2, 5 bases. CDR1 is SGHRS, CDR2 YFSETQ, per germline. The CDR3 extends over 14 amino acids. Deletions cut 4 bases from V and 2 bases from J, with 11 bases between. The CDR3, as DNA: TGCGCCAGCAGCCCCGGGATGTCCACAGATACGCAGTATTTT. It is translated as CASSPGMSTDTQYF. The entire variable domain, with the rest obtained from reference TRBV5-1 and TRBJ2-3, is as follows: KAGVTQTPRYLIKTRGQQVTLSCSPISGHRSVSWYQQTPGQGLQFLFEYFSETQRNKGNFPGRFSGRQFSNSRSEMNVSTLELGDSALYLCASSPGMSTDTQYFGPGTRLTVL.

This chain joins TRBV9 and TRBJ2-2; TRBD2 might be the D (5 bases). Germline CDR1 is SGDLS and CDR2 is YYNGEE. Trimming shortened V by 4 bases and J by 5 bases, and 24 bases separated the two germline ends. The CDR3 is 18 amino acids. CDR3 region: CASSPRGGYLGLTGELFF. CDR3 bases: TGTGCCAGCAGCCCGCGAGGCGGGTATTTGGGGTTAACCGGGGAGCTGTTTTTT.

This clone qualifies as medium-sized (0.01 to 0.1%). The chain couples TRBV19 to TRBJ1-1, with TRBD1 matching over 7 bases. Trimming at V came to 7 bases and at J to 0 bases, leaving 5 bases not matched to a gene. Germline-derived CDR1 and CDR2 are LNHDA and SQIVND (reference sequence). This CDR3 spans 14 amino acids. CDR3 amino acids: CASIQGGMNTEAFF. In nucleotides, the CDR3 is TGTGCCAGTATCCAGGGGGGCATGAACACTGAAGCTTTCTTT.

This clone appeared once. The J gene is TRBJ2-1, the V gene TRBV24-1; D assignment may be TRBD1 or TRBD2 (6 bases each). CDR1 is KGHDR and CDR2 is SFDVKD in the germline V gene. The V end was cut by 1 base, the J end by 5 bases, with 11 bases between. This CDR3 is 15 amino acids long. The CDR3 sequence: CATSDLRGVNNEQFF. In DNA form, the CDR3 reads TGTGCCACCAGTGATTTAAGGGGGGTAAACAATGAGCAGTTCTTC.

This chain joins TRBV5-1 and TRBJ1-4; D is uncertain. V was clipped by 0 bases and J by 5 bases, with 8 bases between them. This CDR3 has 14 amino acids. Germline V CDR1 and CDR2: SGHRS, YFSETQ. CDR3 sequence: CASSLGGNNEKLFF. Written as DNA, the CDR3 is TGCGCCAGCAGCTTGGGAGGGAACAATGAAAAACTGTTTTTT. The full variable domain, its missing parts supplied by reference TRBV5-1 and TRBJ1-4, is KAGVTQTPRYLIKTRGQQVTLSCSPISGHRSVSWYQQTPGQGLQFLFEYFSETQRNKGNFPGRFSGRQFSNSRSEMNVSTLELGDSALYLCASSLGGNNEKLFFGSGTQLSVL.

The chain recombines TRBV15 with TRBJ1-4; 10 nucleotides agree with TRBD1. Unmatched junction bases numbered 4, after V lost 4 bases and J lost 5 bases. The germline V gene has CDR1 LNHNV and CDR2 YYDKDF (reference sequence). CDR3 length: 15 amino acids. The CDR3 sequence: CATSNPTGGNEKLFF. As DNA, the CDR3 is TGTGCCACCAGCAATCCGACAGGGGGCAATGAAAAACTGTTTTTT.